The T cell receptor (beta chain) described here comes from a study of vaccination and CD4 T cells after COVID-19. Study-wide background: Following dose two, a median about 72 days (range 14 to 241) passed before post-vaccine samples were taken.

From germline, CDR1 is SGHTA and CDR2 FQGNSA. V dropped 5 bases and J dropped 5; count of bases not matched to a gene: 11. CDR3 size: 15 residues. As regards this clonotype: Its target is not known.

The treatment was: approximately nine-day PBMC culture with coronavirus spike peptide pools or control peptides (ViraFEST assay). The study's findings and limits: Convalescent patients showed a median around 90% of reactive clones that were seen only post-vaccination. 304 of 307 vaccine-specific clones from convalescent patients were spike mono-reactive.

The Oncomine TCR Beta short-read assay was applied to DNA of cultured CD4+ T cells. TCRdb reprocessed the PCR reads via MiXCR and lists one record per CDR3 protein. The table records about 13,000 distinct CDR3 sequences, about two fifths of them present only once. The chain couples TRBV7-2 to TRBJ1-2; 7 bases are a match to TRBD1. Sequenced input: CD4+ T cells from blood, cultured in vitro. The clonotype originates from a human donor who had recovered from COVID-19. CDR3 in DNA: TGTGCCAGCAGCGCTACGACAGGGTTTGGATATGGCTACACCTTC. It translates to CASSATTGFGYGYTF.